One T cell receptor (beta chain) is described in this entry. Its specificity is not known. A much more abundant neighbour one base away suggests this may be a read error. TCRdb used MiXCR to reprocess the reads, holding one entry per CDR3 protein. The sample shows some 500,000 distinct CDR3 sequences, around 35% of them seen only once. This specimen belongs to a study of T cell repertoires in cytomegalovirus infection. Germline CDR1 SGHVS, CDR2 FQNEAQ. V shed 2 bases and J shed 9 bases, with 19 bases lying between them. The CDR3 spans 16 residues. The clonotype comes from a human donor in good health (CMV status not recorded). Some clones in this sample may be carry-over from other donors' samples. Material: cultured PBMCs, obtained from culture after CMV antigen stimulation. This chain connects TRBV7-8 to TRBJ2-2; perhaps D is TRBD1 or TRBD2 (5 bases each). The CDR3 loop reads CASSLSRARETRELFF. The CDR3 DNA follows: TGTGCCAGCAGCTTATCGAGGGCCAGGGAAACCAGGGAGCTGTTTTTT.